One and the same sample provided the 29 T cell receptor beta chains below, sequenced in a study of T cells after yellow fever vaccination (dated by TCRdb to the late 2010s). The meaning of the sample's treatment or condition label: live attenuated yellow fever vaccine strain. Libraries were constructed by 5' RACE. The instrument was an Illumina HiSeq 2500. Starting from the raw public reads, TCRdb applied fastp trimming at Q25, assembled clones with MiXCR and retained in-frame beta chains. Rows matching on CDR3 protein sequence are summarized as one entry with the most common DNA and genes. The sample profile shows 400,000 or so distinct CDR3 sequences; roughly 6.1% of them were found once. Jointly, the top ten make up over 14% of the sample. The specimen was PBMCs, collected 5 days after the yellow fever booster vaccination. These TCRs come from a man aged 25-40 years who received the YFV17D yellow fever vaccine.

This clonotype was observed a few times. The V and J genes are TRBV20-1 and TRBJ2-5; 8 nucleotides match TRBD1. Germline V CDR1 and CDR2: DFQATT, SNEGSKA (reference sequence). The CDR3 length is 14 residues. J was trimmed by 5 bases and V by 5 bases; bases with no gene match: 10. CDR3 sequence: CSAGSGGSWETQYF. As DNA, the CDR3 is TGCAGTGCTGGATCAGGGGGCTCATGGGAGACCCAGTACTTC.

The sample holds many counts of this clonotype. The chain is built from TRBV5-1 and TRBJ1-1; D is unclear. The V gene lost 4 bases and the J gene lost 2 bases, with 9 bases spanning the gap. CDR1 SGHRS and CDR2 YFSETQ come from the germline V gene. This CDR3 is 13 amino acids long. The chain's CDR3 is CASSPQSNTEAFF. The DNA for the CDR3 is TGCGCCAGCAGCCCGCAGAGCAACACTGAAGCTTTCTTT.

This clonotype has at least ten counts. The CDR3 DNA is TGTGCCAGCACCCGGACAGGAGGAACCGGGGAGCTGTTTTTT. It yields the protein CASTRTGGTGELFF. The chain links TRBV25-1 to TRBJ2-2, with 7 bases matching TRBD1. The ends lost 7 bases at V and 5 bases at J; junction bases unmatched: 7. Germline V lookup: CDR1 MGHDK, CDR2 SYGVNS. The CDR3 has 14 amino acids.

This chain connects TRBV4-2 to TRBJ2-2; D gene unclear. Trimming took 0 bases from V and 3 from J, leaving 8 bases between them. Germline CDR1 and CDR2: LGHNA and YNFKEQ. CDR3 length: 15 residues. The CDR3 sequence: CASSQESGDTGELFF. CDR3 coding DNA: TGTGCCAGCAGCCAAGAATCTGGCGACACCGGGGAGCTGTTTTTT.

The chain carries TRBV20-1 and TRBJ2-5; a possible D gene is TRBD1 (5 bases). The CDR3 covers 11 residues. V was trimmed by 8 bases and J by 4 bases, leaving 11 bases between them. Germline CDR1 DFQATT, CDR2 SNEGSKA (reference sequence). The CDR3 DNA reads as TGCAGTATCAGGGTCGGAGAGACCCAGTACTTC. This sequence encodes CSIRVGETQYF.

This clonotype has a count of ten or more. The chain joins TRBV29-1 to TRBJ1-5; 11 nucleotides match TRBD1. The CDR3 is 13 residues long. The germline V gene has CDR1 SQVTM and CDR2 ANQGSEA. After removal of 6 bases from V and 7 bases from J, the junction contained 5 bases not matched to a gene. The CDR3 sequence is CSVSGTGGQPQHF. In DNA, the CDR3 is TGCAGCGTGTCCGGGACAGGGGGACAGCCCCAGCATTTT.

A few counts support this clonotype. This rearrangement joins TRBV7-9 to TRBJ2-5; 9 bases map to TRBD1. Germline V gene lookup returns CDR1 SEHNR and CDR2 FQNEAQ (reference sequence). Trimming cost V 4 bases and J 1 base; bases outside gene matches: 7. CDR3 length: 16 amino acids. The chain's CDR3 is CASSSTGTGSQETQYF. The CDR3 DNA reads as TGTGCCAGCAGCTCAACCGGGACAGGGAGCCAAGAGACCCAGTACTTC.

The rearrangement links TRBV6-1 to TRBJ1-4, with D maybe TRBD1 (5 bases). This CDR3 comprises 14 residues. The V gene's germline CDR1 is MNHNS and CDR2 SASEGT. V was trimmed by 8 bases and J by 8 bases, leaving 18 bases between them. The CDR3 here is CASSLPRVDEKLFF. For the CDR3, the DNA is TGTGCCAGCTCACTGCCCAGGGTGGACGAAAAACTGTTTTTT.

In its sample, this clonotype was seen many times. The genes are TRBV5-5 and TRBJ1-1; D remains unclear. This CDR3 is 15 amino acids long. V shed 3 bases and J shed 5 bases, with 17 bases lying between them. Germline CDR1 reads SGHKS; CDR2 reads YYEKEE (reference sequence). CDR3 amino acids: CASSWTDQRGTEAFF. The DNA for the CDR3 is TGTGCCAGCAGCTGGACGGACCAAAGAGGAACTGAAGCTTTCTTT.

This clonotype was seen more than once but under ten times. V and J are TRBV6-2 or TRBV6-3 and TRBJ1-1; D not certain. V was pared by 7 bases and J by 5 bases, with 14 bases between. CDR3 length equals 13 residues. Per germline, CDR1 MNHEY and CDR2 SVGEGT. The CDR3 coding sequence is TGTGCCAGCACTCAGGTCGGTAGGACTGAAGCTTTCTTT. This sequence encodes CASTQVGRTEAFF.

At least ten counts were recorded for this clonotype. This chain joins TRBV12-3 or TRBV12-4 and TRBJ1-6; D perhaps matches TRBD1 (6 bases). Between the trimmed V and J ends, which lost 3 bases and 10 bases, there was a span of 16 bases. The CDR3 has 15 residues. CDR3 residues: CASSLRGIGRSPLHF. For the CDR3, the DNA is TGTGCCAGCAGTTTGAGGGGGATTGGACGATCACCCCTCCACTTT.

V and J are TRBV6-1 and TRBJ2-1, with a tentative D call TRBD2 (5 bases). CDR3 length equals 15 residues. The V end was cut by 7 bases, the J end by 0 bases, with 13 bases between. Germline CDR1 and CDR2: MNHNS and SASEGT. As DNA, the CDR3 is TGTGCCAGCACCGGACTGGGGAGCTCCTACAATGAGCAGTTCTTC. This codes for CASTGLGSSYNEQFF.

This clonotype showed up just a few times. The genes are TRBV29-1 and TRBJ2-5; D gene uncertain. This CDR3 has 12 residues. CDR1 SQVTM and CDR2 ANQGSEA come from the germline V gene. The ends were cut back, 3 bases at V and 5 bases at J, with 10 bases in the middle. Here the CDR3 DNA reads TGCAGCGTTGATGGTAGGGTTGAGACCCAGTACTTC. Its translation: CSVDGRVETQYF.

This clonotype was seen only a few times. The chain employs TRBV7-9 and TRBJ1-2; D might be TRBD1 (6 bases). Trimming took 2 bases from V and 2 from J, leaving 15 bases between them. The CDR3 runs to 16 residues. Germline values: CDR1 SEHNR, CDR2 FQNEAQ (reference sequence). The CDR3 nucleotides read TGTGCCAGCAGCTTATTCGGCGACAGGATAAACTATGGCTACACCTTC. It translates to CASSLFGDRINYGYTF.

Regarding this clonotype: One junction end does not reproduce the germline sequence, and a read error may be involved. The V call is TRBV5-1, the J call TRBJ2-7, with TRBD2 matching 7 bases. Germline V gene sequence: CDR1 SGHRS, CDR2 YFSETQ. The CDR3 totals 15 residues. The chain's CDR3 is CTSSFSGGSLYEQYF. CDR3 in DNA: TGCACCAGCAGCTTTAGTGGCGGGAGTCTCTACGAGCAGTACTTC.

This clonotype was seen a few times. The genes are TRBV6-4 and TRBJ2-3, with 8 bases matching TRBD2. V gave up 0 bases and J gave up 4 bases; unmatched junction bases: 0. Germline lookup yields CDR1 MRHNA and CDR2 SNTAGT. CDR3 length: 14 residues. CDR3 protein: CASSDSAGADTQYF. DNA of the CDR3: TGTGCCAGCAGTGACTCAGCGGGAGCAGATACGCAGTATTTT.

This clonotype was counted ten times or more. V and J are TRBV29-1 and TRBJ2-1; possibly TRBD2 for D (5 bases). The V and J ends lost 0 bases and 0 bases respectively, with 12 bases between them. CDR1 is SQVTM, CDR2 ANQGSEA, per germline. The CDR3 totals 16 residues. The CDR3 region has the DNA TGCAGCGTTGAAGAAGGAGGCAGCCGCTCCTACAATGAGCAGTTCTTC. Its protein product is CSVEEGGSRSYNEQFF.

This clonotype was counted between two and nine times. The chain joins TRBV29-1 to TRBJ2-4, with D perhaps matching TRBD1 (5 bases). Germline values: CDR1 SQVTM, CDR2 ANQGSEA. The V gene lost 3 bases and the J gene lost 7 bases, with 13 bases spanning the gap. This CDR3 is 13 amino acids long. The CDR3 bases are TGCAGCGTTGATCAGTACAGGACCAACATTCAGTACTTC. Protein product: CSVDQYRTNIQYF.

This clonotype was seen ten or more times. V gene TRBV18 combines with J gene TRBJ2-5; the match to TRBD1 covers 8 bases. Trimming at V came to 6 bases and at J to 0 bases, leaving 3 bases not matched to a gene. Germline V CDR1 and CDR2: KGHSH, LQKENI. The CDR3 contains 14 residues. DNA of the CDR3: TGTGCCAGCTCTCGGGACAGGTACCAAGAGACCCAGTACTTC. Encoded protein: CASSRDRYQETQYF.

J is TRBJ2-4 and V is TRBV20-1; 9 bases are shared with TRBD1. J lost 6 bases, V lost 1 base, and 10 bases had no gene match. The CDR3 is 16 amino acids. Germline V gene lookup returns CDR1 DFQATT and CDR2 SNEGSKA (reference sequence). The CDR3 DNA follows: TGCAGTGCTAGAGCCCCGGGACAGGGAGGTCCAAACATTCAGTACTTC. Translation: CSARAPGQGGPNIQYF.

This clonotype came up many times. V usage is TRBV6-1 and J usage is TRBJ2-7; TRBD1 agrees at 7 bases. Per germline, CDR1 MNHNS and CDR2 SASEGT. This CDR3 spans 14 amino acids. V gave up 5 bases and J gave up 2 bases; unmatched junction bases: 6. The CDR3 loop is CASSPRQGAYEQYF. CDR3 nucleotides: TGTGCCAGCAGTCCACGACAGGGCGCCTACGAGCAGTACTTC.

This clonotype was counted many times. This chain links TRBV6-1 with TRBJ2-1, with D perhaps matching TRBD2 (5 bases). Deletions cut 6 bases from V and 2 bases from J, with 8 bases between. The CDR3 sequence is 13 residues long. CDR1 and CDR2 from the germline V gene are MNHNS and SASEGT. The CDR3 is CASSSRAYNEQFF. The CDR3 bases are TGTGCCAGCAGCTCGAGGGCCTACAATGAGCAGTTCTTC.

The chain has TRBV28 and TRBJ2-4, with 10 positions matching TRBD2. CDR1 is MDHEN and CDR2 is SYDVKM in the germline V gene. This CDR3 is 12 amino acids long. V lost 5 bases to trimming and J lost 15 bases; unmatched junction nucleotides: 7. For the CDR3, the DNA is TGTGCCAGCAGTGACAGCGGGAGGGTGATGTACTTC. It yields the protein CASSDSGRVMYF.

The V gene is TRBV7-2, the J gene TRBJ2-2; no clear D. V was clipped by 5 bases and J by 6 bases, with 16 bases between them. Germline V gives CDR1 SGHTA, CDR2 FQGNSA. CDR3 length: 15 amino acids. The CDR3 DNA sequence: TGTGCCAGCAGCCCCGGAGCCCTGGTGGCCGGGGAGCTGTTTTTT. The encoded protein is CASSPGALVAGELFF.

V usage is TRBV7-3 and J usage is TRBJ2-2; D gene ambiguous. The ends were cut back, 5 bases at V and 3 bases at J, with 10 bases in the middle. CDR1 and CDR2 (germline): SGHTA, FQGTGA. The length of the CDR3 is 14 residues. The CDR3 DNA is TGTGCCAGCAGCGATAGGCCAGACACCGGGGAGCTGTTTTTT. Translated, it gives CASSDRPDTGELFF.

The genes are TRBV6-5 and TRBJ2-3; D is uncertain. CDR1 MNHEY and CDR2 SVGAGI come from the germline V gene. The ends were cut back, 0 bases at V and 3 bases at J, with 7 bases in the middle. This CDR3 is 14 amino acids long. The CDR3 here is CASSYSWGTDTQYF. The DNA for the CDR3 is TGTGCCAGCAGTTACTCGTGGGGTACAGATACGCAGTATTTT.

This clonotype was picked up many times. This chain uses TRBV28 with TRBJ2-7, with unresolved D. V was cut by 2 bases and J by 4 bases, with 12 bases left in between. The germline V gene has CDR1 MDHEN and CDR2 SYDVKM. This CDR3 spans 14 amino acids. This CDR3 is CASSLKGASYEQYF. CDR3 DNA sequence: TGTGCCAGCAGTTTAAAGGGCGCCTCATACGAGCAGTACTTC.

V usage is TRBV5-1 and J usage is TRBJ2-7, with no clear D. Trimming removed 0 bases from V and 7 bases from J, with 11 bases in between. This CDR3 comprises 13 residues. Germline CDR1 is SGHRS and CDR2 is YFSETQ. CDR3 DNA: TGCGCCAGCAGCTTGGACACCGGTTTGGAGCAGTACTTC. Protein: CASSLDTGLEQYF.

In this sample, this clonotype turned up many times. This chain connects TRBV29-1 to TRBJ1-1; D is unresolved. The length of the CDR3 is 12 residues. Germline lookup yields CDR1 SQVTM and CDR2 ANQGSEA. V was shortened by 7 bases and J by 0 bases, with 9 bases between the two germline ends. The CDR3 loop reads CSARRLNTEAFF. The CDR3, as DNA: TGCAGCGCCAGACGGTTGAACACTGAAGCTTTCTTT.